A single sample gave rise to the 24 T cell receptor beta chains below, sequenced in a study of a mutant IDH1 vaccine in newly diagnosed glioma. Sample time point: baseline, week 1 (first vaccination visit). Specified treatment: pre-vaccination baseline after standard-of-care therapy. This table comes from immunoSEQ multiplex PCR, and its TCRdb copy is limited to in-frame clones, with some not included. Of approximately 88,000 clones listed, around 77% are singletons. The input for sequencing was PBMCs, taken from a glioma patient treated with radiotherapy, temozolomide or both. These receptor sequences come from a middle-aged man with glioma.

The V gene is TRBV30, the J gene TRBJ1-3; D unresolved. Germline CDR1 and CDR2: GTSNPN and SVGIG (reference sequence). The CDR3 is made up of 17 amino acids. V lost 2 bases, J lost 0 bases, and 17 bases lay in between. In nucleotides, the CDR3 is TGTGCCTGGAGTTTCCCGGGTCTCCTTTCCTCTGGAAACACCATATATTTT. It specifies CAWSFPGLLSSGNTIYF.

The J gene is TRBJ1-2, the V gene TRBV19; D is undetermined. CDR1 is LNHDA and CDR2 is SQIVND in the germline V gene (reference sequence). Between the trimmed V and J ends, which lost 7 bases and 0 bases, there was a span of 15 bases. This CDR3 has 15 amino acids. For the CDR3, the DNA is TGTGCCAGTATCCCCGGGGTTATCGCTAACTATGGCTACACCTTC. Residues: CASIPGVIANYGYTF.

The rearrangement joins TRBV5-1 to TRBJ2-2; D is unresolved. The germline V gene has CDR1 SGHRS and CDR2 YFSETQ. The CDR3 is 17 amino acids. The V and J ends lost 0 bases and 0 bases respectively, with 12 bases between them. The CDR3 DNA sequence: TGCGCCAGCAGCTTGGTGGGGAAATCGACGAACACCGGGGAGCTGTTTTTT. It specifies CASSLVGKSTNTGELFF.

Written as DNA, the CDR3 is TGTGCCAGTCGGGCCGGGGGCTCTGGAAACACCATATATTTT. This translates into CASRAGGSGNTIYF. V and J are TRBV6-5 and TRBJ1-3, with a weak D call TRBD1 (5 bases). This CDR3 is 14 amino acids long. Trimming took 9 bases from V and 0 from J, leaving 12 bases between them. Germline assignment: CDR1 MNHEY and CDR2 SVGAGI.

This clone appeared once. The chain joins TRBV5-4 to TRBJ2-1, with D maybe TRBD1 (5 bases). V lost 2 bases, J lost 7 bases, and 10 bases lay in between. Germline assignment: CDR1 SGHNT and CDR2 YYREEE (reference sequence). CDR3 size: 13 residues. This CDR3 reads CASSLRQSNEQFF. DNA of the CDR3: TGTGCCAGCAGCTTAAGACAGTCAAATGAGCAGTTCTTC.

This clone was seen many times. The V and J genes are TRBV6-1 and TRBJ1-1; weak D call: TRBD1 (5 bases). CDR1 MNHNS and CDR2 SASEGT come from the germline V gene. The V gene lost 7 bases and the J gene lost 7 bases, with 19 bases spanning the gap. This CDR3 region has 14 residues. CDR3 sequence: CASMIRAGEGEAFF. CDR3 nucleotide sequence: TGTGCCAGCATGATCAGGGCAGGCGAGGGTGAAGCTTTCTTT.

The gene calls are TRBV5-4 and TRBJ2-7, with a weak D call TRBD1 (8 bases). CDR3 length equals 15 residues. CDR1 and CDR2 from the germline V gene are SGHNT and YYREEE (reference sequence). The V end was cut by 1 base, the J end by 4 bases, with 15 bases between. The CDR3 loop is CASSLRTGGEYEQYF. As DNA, the CDR3 is TGTGCCAGCAGCTTGAGAACAGGGGGGGAATACGAGCAGTACTTC.

V is TRBV25-1 and J is TRBJ1-2; D perhaps matches TRBD1 (5 bases). V lost 1 base and J 0 bases, leaving 12 bases between the germline ends. Germline assignment: CDR1 MGHDK and CDR2 SYGVNS. This CDR3 comprises 16 residues. The CDR3 nucleotides are TGTGCCAGCAGTGAATTCCAAGACAGAACTAACTATGGCTACACCTTC. It codes for CASSEFQDRTNYGYTF.

This clone was found once. The V and J genes are TRBV5-1 and TRBJ2-2, with TRBD1 matching 8 bases. Trimming cost V 4 bases and J 6 bases; bases outside gene matches: 11. CDR1 and CDR2 (germline): SGHRS, YFSETQ. This CDR3 is built from 16 residues. CDR3 in DNA: TGCGCCAGCAGCCCAGGAGGGCAGGGGGCGGCCGGGGAGCTGTTTTTT. Residues: CASSPGGQGAAGELFF.

The chain is built from TRBV2 and TRBJ1-2, with D maybe TRBD1 (5 bases). CDR1 is SNHLY and CDR2 is FYNNEI in the germline V gene. The CDR3 consists of 13 residues. With 3 bases removed from V and 5 bases from J, the gap between germline ends came to 10 bases. CDR3 nucleotides: TGTGCCAGCAGTGAGGGACCCCTTTATGGCTACACCTTC. Protein: CASSEGPLYGYTF. Based on the CDR3 plus reference TRBV2 and TRBJ1-2, the full variable domain is EPEVTQTPSHQVTQMGQEVILRCVPISNHLYFYWYRQILGQKVEFLVSFYNNEISEKSEIFDDQFSVERPDGSNFTLKIRSTKLEDSAMYFCASSEGPLYGYTFGSGTRLTVV.

The V and J genes are TRBV30 and TRBJ2-3; D is uncertain. CDR1 is GTSNPN and CDR2 is SVGIG in the germline V gene (reference sequence). There are 14 residues in the CDR3. V was trimmed by 2 bases and J by 4 bases, leaving 13 bases between them. Here the CDR3 DNA reads TGTGCCTGGAGTTCGCTATCCCTCGCAGATACGCAGTATTTT. It yields the protein CAWSSLSLADTQYF.

The rearrangement links TRBV10-3 to TRBJ1-6; a possible D gene is TRBD1 (5 bases). The CDR3 contains 15 residues. The germline V gene has CDR1 ENHRY and CDR2 SYGVKD. V was pared by 4 bases and J by 2 bases, with 9 bases between. The CDR3 is CAISATGAYNSPLHF. Written as DNA, the CDR3 is TGTGCCATCAGTGCCACAGGAGCCTATAATTCACCCCTCCACTTT.

The chain has TRBV28 and TRBJ2-3; D may match TRBD1 or TRBD2 (6 bases each). Germline lookup yields CDR1 MDHEN and CDR2 SYDVKM. The V end was cut by 2 bases, the J end by 0 bases, with 12 bases between. CDR3 size: 16 residues. The CDR3 DNA is TGTGCCAGCAGTTTAGACCAGGGGACTAGCACAGATACGCAGTATTTT. It translates to CASSLDQGTSTDTQYF.

This clone has just a few counts. V usage is TRBV28 and J usage is TRBJ1-5; the match to TRBD1 covers 9 bases. Germline CDR1 and CDR2: MDHEN and SYDVKM. The J segment lost 0 bases and the V segment lost 6 bases, leaving 12 bases of the junction unmatched. CDR3 length: 18 amino acids. CDR3 in amino acids: CASRKQGASGFSNQPQHF. CDR3 coding DNA: TGTGCCAGCAGGAAACAGGGGGCGTCAGGATTTAGCAATCAGCCCCAGCATTTT.

The V call is TRBV4-2, the J call TRBJ2-1; tentatively, D is TRBD2 (6 bases). V lost 5 bases and J lost 5, with 19 bases in between. CDR3 length: 16 residues. Germline loops: CDR1 LGHNA, CDR2 YNFKEQ. CDR3 region: CASSLGGVAGNNEQFF. CDR3 nucleotide sequence: TGTGCCAGCAGCTTGGGAGGAGTGGCGGGTAACAATGAGCAGTTCTTC.

The chain has TRBV4-2 and TRBJ1-6; D unclear. The germline V gene encodes CDR1 LGHNA and CDR2 YNFKEQ. The CDR3 is made up of 13 amino acids. V lost 6 bases to trimming and J lost 9 bases, with 12 bases between them. The CDR3 DNA follows: TGTGCCAGCAGACCCGGGAGTGGTTCACCCCTCCACTTT. This encodes CASRPGSGSPLHF.

V usage is TRBV5-4 and J usage is TRBJ1-1, with 8 positions matching TRBD1. With V trimmed by 4 bases and J by 7 bases, 9 bases remained unmatched. Germline V gene sequence: CDR1 SGHNT, CDR2 YYREEE (reference sequence). The CDR3 is 14 amino acids. The CDR3 is CASSAGQGSSEAFF. CDR3 in DNA: TGTGCCAGCAGCGCTGGACAGGGTTCGAGTGAAGCTTTCTTT.

This clone was detected only a few times. The CDR3 sequence is CASSSLGTGTNGYTF. The CDR3 DNA sequence: TGTGCCAGTAGTTCGCTCGGGACAGGGACAAATGGCTACACCTTC. The chain joins TRBV19 to TRBJ1-2; 9 bases agree with TRBD1. The CDR3 totals 15 residues. Per germline, CDR1 LNHDA and CDR2 SQIVND (reference sequence). V shed 5 bases and J 6 bases; nucleotides not matched to a gene: 10.

The rearrangement uses TRBV10-3 and TRBJ2-7, with D unresolved. Germline loops: CDR1 ENHRY, CDR2 SYGVKD. The CDR3 is 14 residues long. The V end lost 0 bases, the J end lost 5 bases, and 11 bases lay between the germline ends. CDR3: CAISESRGIDEQYF. CDR3 in DNA: TGTGCCATCAGTGAGTCGAGAGGAATCGACGAGCAGTACTTC.

The chain uses TRBV9 and TRBJ2-7; TRBD1 might be the D (5 bases). V lost 5 bases and J 3 bases, leaving 21 bases between the germline ends. Germline V lookup: CDR1 SGDLS, CDR2 YYNGEE. CDR3 length: 16 residues. The CDR3 nucleotides read TGTGCCAGCAGTGTGGGAATTCTACAGGAGAGCTACGAGCAGTACTTC. Translating gives CASSVGILQESYEQYF.

The rearrangement joins TRBV18 to TRBJ1-2; 7 positions match TRBD1. Trimming removed 1 base from V and 4 bases from J; junction bases left unmatched: 9. This CDR3 contains 16 residues. From germline, CDR1 is KGHSH and CDR2 LQKENI. The CDR3 spells CASSPRTGQGGYGYTF. CDR3 bases: TGTGCCAGCTCACCACGGACGGGCCAGGGGGGCTATGGCTACACCTTC.

V gene TRBV7-2 combines with J gene TRBJ2-7; D ambiguous. Germline V gene sequence: CDR1 SGHTA, CDR2 FQGNSA. Trimming removed 4 bases at V and 3 bases at J, with 10 bases between. This CDR3 is 13 amino acids long. The CDR3 sequence is CASSSRINYEQYF. CDR3 in DNA: TGTGCCAGCAGCTCCCGGATCAACTACGAGCAGTACTTC.

The gene calls are TRBV6-5 and TRBJ2-2; D is unresolved. The CDR3 contains 12 residues. Per the germline V gene, CDR1 is MNHEY and CDR2 is SVGAGI. Trimming removed 2 bases at V and 7 bases at J, with 5 bases between. In nucleotides, the CDR3 is TGTGCCAGCAGTTACCCCCACGGGGAGCTGTTTTTT. Translated: CASSYPHGELFF.

This chain joins TRBV29-1 and TRBJ2-5; a possible D gene is TRBD1 (5 bases). The germline gives CDR1 SQVTM, CDR2 ANQGSEA. Between the trimmed V and J ends, which lost 0 bases and 7 bases, there was a span of 12 bases. The CDR3 spans 13 residues. CDR3 in amino acids: CSVEDLRGGTQYF. Here the CDR3 DNA reads TGCAGCGTTGAAGATCTAAGGGGCGGGACCCAGTACTTC.